The T cell receptor (beta chain) described here comes from a study of identical twins. Findings of the study overall: While abundant cord blood beta clonotypes carried fewer insertions, memory repertoires showed no such pattern. Excess twin sharing in beta out-of-frame sequences was weaker.

Addition of a universal primer site occurred through template switching, and cDNA carried unique molecular identifiers. TCRdb re-called the 5' RACE reads with MiXCR, one entry per CDR3 protein. Among more than 400,000 distinct CDR3 sequences listed, roughly 15% were seen once. Only healthy Caucasians were enrolled as donors. In this sample, this clonotype turned up many times. The target antigen is unknown. The sample was also linked to a second study, of yellow fever vaccine responses in identical twins.

The source of this sequence is a woman younger than 35 in good health. The sequencing input was CD4+ T cells sorted from blood.

CDR3 amino acids: CASSYSLPGIYGYTF. As DNA, the CDR3 is TGTGCCAGCAGTTACAGCCTCCCCGGAATCTATGGCTACACCTTC. The J gene is TRBJ1-2, the V gene TRBV6-5; D unresolved. Germline V CDR1 and CDR2: MNHEY, SVGAGI. CDR3 size: 15 residues. V dropped 2 bases and J dropped 4 bases, with 14 bases sitting between them.